The T cell receptor (beta chain) described here comes from a study of cytomegalovirus exposure and HLA in healthy donors (dated by TCRdb to about 2017). At the level of the whole study: An earlier analysis of 587 of the donors reported 276 Gb of sequence data and 117 million unique TCR beta sequences obtained from some 200 million T cells. In a later analysis, previously published TCR beta repertoires from several hundred donors were re-analyzed and high-resolution HLA genotyping was added so that TCR occurrence patterns could be studied. All discovery cohort repertoires had been generated on a single sequencing platform. Around 320 gigabases of sequencing data and 70 million to 85 million unique TCR sequences were included in an early release covering about 620 HLA-typed donors. The number of typed donors differed by locus: about 620-640 for A, B, C, DRB1 and DQB1; some 500 for DQA1; approximately 600 for DPA1; and 400 to 480 for DPB1. HLA typing included class I and class II loci at four-digit resolution. Across 398 genotyped donors of the cohort, an average of roughly 250,000 unique TCR beta nucleotide sequences per donor were sequenced, and approximately 17% of those sequences were non-productive. Donor age, sex, ethnicity and CMV serostatus were compiled alongside the repertoire data. The study aimed to test whether signatures of past pathogen exposure could be identified by cataloging public T cell receptors. A separate validation cohort of over a hundred different subjects was used in addition to the approximately 700-subject first cohort. Among the approximately 420 genotyped donors, approximately 82% belonged to the genetic ancestry cluster associated with self-reported Caucasian donors. Using immunosequencing, the study profiled T cell repertoires from 666 subjects and related those repertoires to cytomegalovirus serostatus. Four or five DR-DQ haplotypes were handled as single units for association and clustering because linkage in the cohort was strong. An earlier analysis of several hundred of the donors used high-throughput TCR beta sequencing to judge whether each TCR beta V gene segment behaved as functional or pseudogenic. Rather than using new phenotypic data, the later analysis identified candidate immune exposures from TCR beta sequences and from how often those sequences occurred across donors. In a later genetic analysis, genome-wide SNP genotypes for about 65% of the roughly 670 donors were used, and that subset was treated as a discovery cohort. High-throughput TCR immunosequencing, statistical association of individual TCRs with disease status, and machine learning were combined to predict cytomegalovirus infection status. Study-level results and caveats: According to the authors, the approach could potentially be generalized to other disease states and immunological phenotypes. Compared with equally common non-associated chains, HLA-associated TCR beta chains in a later analysis were more clonally expanded and had lower generation probabilities. A further reported finding was that TCR beta sequences accurately predicted the HLA-A and HLA-B alleles for most subjects in the first cohort. Because HLA typing was missing for some donors at each locus, association tests included only the typed subset. Because counts were too low, about 17 rarely observed V segments, including chromosome 9 orphons, were excluded from the earlier analysis of a few hundred of the donors. The only immune exposure information available for the cohort was CMV serostatus. A group of highly shared sequence variants was considered likely to be a technical artifact of the sequencing pipeline. An association between a missense DCLRE1C variant and V-gene and J-gene trimming of TCR beta chains was found in a later genetic analysis and replicated in an independent cohort. Specific HLA alleles were associated with 15,000 to 20,000 TCR beta sequences at a false discovery rate of 0.05 in a later analysis. Only TCR beta chains were sequenced in this cohort, and the absence of alpha or paired-chain data limited detectable features. In a later analysis, the rate of TCR association differed among HLA loci, with DRB1 alleles having the most associated TCRs and HLA-C alleles having the fewest. A later analysis reported that several top co-occurrence clusters appeared linked to parvovirus B19, influenza, CMV and Epstein-Barr virus. Linkage disequilibrium might explain the correlated functional status among segregating V segments, but an unknown experimental factor could not be ruled out. A total of about 150 TCR beta chains were listed by the study as associated with cytomegalovirus. The presence/absence analyses assumed that sequencing depth was roughly uniform across donors, and that assumption may not be true. Most TCR sequences were observed very rarely across donors, whereas some public TCRs were present in many individuals. An earlier analysis of several hundred of the donors showed that most TCR beta V segments appeared in productive rearrangements either about 87% or about 30% of the time, which broadly matched IMGT annotations. Most CMV-associated TCR beta chains appeared to be HLA-restricted in a later analysis, and the HLA associations seemed to be driven largely by CMV exposure. In vitro tests confirmed that three of the cytomegalovirus-associated TCR beta chains recognize cytomegalovirus antigens. Compared with the roughly 600-donor mean, donors in an Asian-associated ancestry cluster had fewer N-insertions in productive TCRs, according to a later genetic analysis. The 87-base-pair reads could not distinguish some IMGT-functional V segments, including TRBV6-2 and TRBV6-3, so those segments were excluded. Cytomegalovirus status was reported to be diagnosed by the classifier with high specificity and sensitivity in both the original and validation cohorts. Strong co-occurrence of HLA alleles, especially DR and DQ, made assigning TCR associations to individual alleles difficult.

The cohort comprised some 700 healthy bone marrow donors. At the time of sampling, all cohort members were nominally healthy, though unrecorded immune exposures were likely present. The donor was CMV seropositive and was included in the group of 289 seropositive cohort members. Each donor provided a peripheral blood sample, and peripheral blood mononuclear cells were used for TCR beta sequencing. Genomic DNA extraction from the blood cell samples was performed with the Qiagen DNeasy Blood Extraction Kit. As encoded in the germline V gene (reference sequence), CDR1 is MNHNY while CDR2 is SVGAGI. The CDR3 starts with the cysteine, ends with the phenylalanine, and has 15 residues. Just CDR3 DNA is preserved here, 45 bases in frame from base 1. Here V drops 5 bases and J drops 3 bases, and the junction holds 6 bases not matched to any gene. As to this clone: Its specific antigen is unknown. Base qualities are not recorded, but no much larger clone differs from it by a single base.

The method behind the library was the immunoSEQ multiplex PCR assay. For the multiplex PCR, a mixture combining 60 forward primers for TCR Vbeta segments and 13 reverse primers for TCR Jbeta segments was used. A multiplex PCR assay on genomic DNA amplified the CDR3 region of rearranged TCR beta genes. The amplified TCR beta libraries were sequenced on the Illumina HiSeq System as 87-base-pair reads. On the study's bioinformatics: Across the 500 to 750 repertoires, a later analysis counted roughly 77 million unique TCR beta chains, 9 million to 14 million of which were shared by at least two donors. To remove PCR and sequencing errors, raw reads were error-corrected and collapsed into unique sequences using a nearest-neighbor algorithm that merged closely related sequences. To assign V, D and J gene segments, CDR3 sequences were aligned to IMGT reference sequences. For a sequence to be retained, a match of at least six nucleotides was required to both a V gene segment and a J gene segment. Rearrangements were classified as productive when the CDR3 lacked stop codons and remained in frame with V and J, and all other rearrangements were classified as non-productive. Following IMGT convention, CDR3 was defined as the stretch from the second conserved V-encoded cysteine to the conserved J-encoded phenylalanine. Sequences without an unambiguous match to a single V gene segment were excluded from the earlier analysis of 587 of the donors. An earlier analysis of almost 600 of the donors classified V segments as functional when productive rearrangements were above 56.7% and as segregating when the standard deviation between donors was above 5%. A statistical classification framework was built for diagnosing cytomegalovirus status from the catalog of TCR beta chain sequences. A later analysis assigned V and J genes by comparing TCR nucleotide sequences with IMGT/GENE-DB human TR gene sequences. The TCRdist pipeline was used in a later analysis to assign CDR3 sequences and most-parsimonious VDJ recombination scenarios. In a later analysis, each TCR beta chain was defined by its CDR3 amino acid sequence together with its V-gene family, and reads lacking a unique V-gene family were excluded. A later analysis removed 450 to 600 highly shared, low-generation-probability nucleotide sequences to deal with suspected cross-contamination and a sequencing artifact. In a later analysis, a clonal expansion index was calculated for each public chain from normalized within-repertoire ranks of inferred template counts. In a later analysis, generation probabilities were computed with a VDJ recombination model fitted to out-of-frame rearrangements, and the resulting probabilities were checked against IGoR. Hypergeometric tests were used in a later analysis to score TCR-TCR, TCR-HLA and TCR-CMV co-occurrence, with a repertoire-size bias correction applied to the TCR pairs. A later analysis estimated false discovery rates by permuting HLA or CMV assignments 20 times. In a later analysis, co-occurring TCRs were grouped using DBSCAN, with TCRdist sequence similarity added in when clustering inside HLA-allele-positive subsets. For co-occurrence clustering, repertoires with fewer than 30,000 or more than 120,000 public chains were excluded, along with several repertoires with anomalous nucleotide sharing. Not all clones reach the TCRdb copy of this immuneACCESS table, which keeps in-frame sequences only. Checked studies attribute under half of the gap to unresolved V genes and leave the rest unexplained. The DNA gave D and trimming, while V, J and clone size come from that table. In this sample the table shows roughly 180,000 clones, around 80% of which occur a single time. Jointly, the top ten make up approximately 13% of the sample.

This TCR derives from a woman between 45 and 60 years old in good health and CMV-seropositive. The sequence joins TRBV6-6 to TRBJ2-1, and 8 junctional nucleotides match TRBD2. The sequencing sample was made of PBMCs. Read as DNA, the sequence is TGTGCCAGCAGTCCCCCAGCGGGAGTCTACAATGAGCAGTTCTTC. Protein translation: CASSPPAGVYNEQFF.